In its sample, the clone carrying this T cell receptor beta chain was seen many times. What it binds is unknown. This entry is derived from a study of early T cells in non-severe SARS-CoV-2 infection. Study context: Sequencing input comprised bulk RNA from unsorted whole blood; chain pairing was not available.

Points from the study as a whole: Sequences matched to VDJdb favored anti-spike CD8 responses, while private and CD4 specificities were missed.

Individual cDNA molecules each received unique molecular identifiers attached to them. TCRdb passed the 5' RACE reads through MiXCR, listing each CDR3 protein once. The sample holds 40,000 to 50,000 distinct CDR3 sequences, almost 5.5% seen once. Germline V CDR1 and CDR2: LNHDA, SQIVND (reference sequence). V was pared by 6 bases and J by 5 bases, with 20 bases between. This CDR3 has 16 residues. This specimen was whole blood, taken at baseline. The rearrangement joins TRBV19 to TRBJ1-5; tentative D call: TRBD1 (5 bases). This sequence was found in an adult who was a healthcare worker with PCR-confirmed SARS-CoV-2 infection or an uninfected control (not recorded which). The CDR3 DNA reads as TGTGCCAGTAGCCCCCTCCCGGGACTGAATGATCAGCCCCAGCATTTT. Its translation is CASSPLPGLNDQPQHF.